Following are 17 T cell receptor beta chains from one sample sequenced in a study of shared clonotypes between healthy human individuals. Assay used: immunoSEQ multiplex PCR; TCRdb lists only in-frame clones, some missing. The sample yields millions of clones, approximately 94% seen once. The sample comprised naive CD4+ T cells sorted from blood. The subset is: CD45RA+ positively selected. The receptors were sampled from a young man in good health.

The rearrangement uses TRBV10-1 and TRBJ2-1, with TRBD1 as a possible D gene (6 bases). This CDR3 has 13 residues. V lost 4 bases to trimming and J lost 9 bases, with 13 bases between them. Germline values: CDR1 WNHNN, CDR2 SYGVQD (reference sequence). The CDR3 is CASSVQGLSEQFF. The CDR3 coding sequence is TGCGCCAGCAGTGTTCAGGGGCTGAGTGAGCAGTTCTTC.

V usage is TRBV27 and J usage is TRBJ1-5; D is unresolved. V lost 8 bases and J 0 bases, leaving 14 bases between the germline ends. There are 15 residues in the CDR3. The germline V gene encodes CDR1 MNHEY and CDR2 SMNVEV (reference sequence). CDR3 residues: CASQVMGLSNQPQHF. In DNA, the CDR3 is TGTGCCAGCCAAGTTATGGGCCTTAGCAATCAGCCCCAGCATTTT.

A few counts support this clone. The same CDR3 also results from other DNA sequences found in this sample. V and J are TRBV7-6 and TRBJ1-2; TRBD1 is a possible D gene (6 bases). The germline V gene encodes CDR1 SGHVS and CDR2 FNYEAQ. The CDR3 spans 13 residues. Between the trimmed V and J ends, which lost 5 bases and 2 bases, there was a span of 9 bases. CDR3 sequence: CASSPDRNYGYTF. DNA of the CDR3: TGTGCCAGCAGCCCCGACAGGAACTATGGCTACACCTTC.

This chain joins TRBV11-2 and TRBJ2-5; 8 nucleotides line up with TRBD2. With 4 bases clipped from V and 2 bases from J, the junction kept 9 bases outside the gene matches. Germline CDR1 reads SGHAT; CDR2 reads FQNNGV. CDR3 length: 16 residues. CDR3: CASSSQRGGGQETQYF. Here the CDR3 DNA reads TGTGCCAGCAGCTCCCAGAGGGGCGGGGGGCAAGAGACCCAGTACTTC.

This clone has more than one count but fewer than ten. The same CDR3 arises from other DNA sequences in this sample as well. This chain connects TRBV6-5 to TRBJ1-1, with unresolved D. Trimming pared 0 bases from V and 1 base from J, leaving 9 bases between. This CDR3 is 15 amino acids long. Germline V lookup: CDR1 MNHEY, CDR2 SVGAGI. The CDR3, as DNA: TGTGCCAGCAGTTACTCCGGGGTTACGAACACTGAAGCTTTCTTT. Translated: CASSYSGVTNTEAFF.

The chain joins TRBV7-9 to TRBJ2-1; the D gene could be TRBD1 or TRBD2 (5 bases each). The CDR3 extends over 15 amino acids. V gave up 7 bases and J gave up 0 bases, with 13 bases separating them. CDR1 SEHNR and CDR2 FQNEAQ come from the germline V gene (reference sequence). CDR3 sequence (DNA): TGTGCCAGCACCAGGGCGGGTAGCTCCTACAATGAGCAGTTCTTC. Its protein is CASTRAGSSYNEQFF.

V is TRBV13 and J is TRBJ1-1; D gene unclear. Germline values: CDR1 PRHDT, CDR2 FYEKMQ (reference sequence). Trimming cost V 0 bases and J 1 base, with 3 bases left between them. The CDR3 is 13 amino acids. The CDR3 nucleotides read TGTGCCAGCAGCTTAGGACAGAACACTGAAGCTTTCTTT. Amino acids: CASSLGQNTEAFF.

The chain carries TRBV10-1 and TRBJ2-5, with D possibly being TRBD1 (5 bases). Per the germline V gene, CDR1 is WNHNN and CDR2 is SYGVQD (reference sequence). V lost 4 bases and J 9 bases, leaving 15 bases between the germline ends. The CDR3 spans 13 residues. CDR3 DNA: TGCGCCAGCAGTGCGAATCCTGGGGCGGCCCAGTACTTC. Its protein product is CASSANPGAAQYF.

The sample holds one count of this clone. CDR3 coding DNA: TGTGCCAGCAGCCACCGCCCGGGGGCAGGTGGGGGTGAAGCTTTCTTT. Its translation is CASSHRPGAGGGEAFF. This chain links TRBV14 with TRBJ1-1; possibly TRBD1 for D (6 bases). Germline CDR1 and CDR2: SGHDN and FVKESK. CDR3 length equals 16 residues. With 3 bases removed from V and 7 bases from J, the gap between germline ends came to 21 bases.

The CDR3 loop is CASSLSRVNSPLHF. The CDR3 coding sequence is TGTGCCAGCAGTTTATCGCGGGTGAATTCACCCCTCCACTTT. The chain is built from TRBV27 and TRBJ1-6, with no clear D. With 0 bases removed from V and 7 bases from J, the gap between germline ends came to 7 bases. The CDR3 has 14 amino acids. Per the germline V gene, CDR1 is MNHEY and CDR2 is SMNVEV (reference sequence).

Concerning this clone: Other DNA sequences in the sample encode the same CDR3. V usage is TRBV7-3 and J usage is TRBJ1-1, with 7 bases matching TRBD1. The CDR3 runs to 13 residues. J lost 3 bases, V lost 2 bases, and 0 bases had no gene match. The germline gives CDR1 SGHTA, CDR2 FQGTGA. CDR3 region: CASSLDRDTEAFF. CDR3 nucleotides: TGTGCCAGCAGCTTAGACAGGGACACTGAAGCTTTCTTT.

The chain has TRBV19 and TRBJ2-7; 8 bases map to TRBD1. Germline CDR1 reads LNHDA; CDR2 reads SQIVND (reference sequence). The V gene end was trimmed by 5 bases and the J gene end by 4 bases; junction bases not matched to a gene: 10. This CDR3 is 15 amino acids long. The DNA of the CDR3 is TGTGCCAGTAGTTCCCCCGGGACAGGAATTTACGAGCAGTACTTC. This translates into CASSSPGTGIYEQYF.

This chain joins TRBV2 and TRBJ2-5; D remains unclear. This CDR3 spans 14 amino acids. V lost 2 bases and J 1 base, leaving 8 bases between the germline ends. From germline, CDR1 is SNHLY and CDR2 FYNNEI. CDR3 in DNA: TGTGCCAGCAGTGAAACCGGTTTCCAAGAGACCCAGTACTTC. Encoded protein: CASSETGFQETQYF. Filled out from reference TRBV2 and TRBJ2-5, the complete variable domain reads EPEVTQTPSHQVTQMGQEVILRCVPISNHLYFYWYRQILGQKVEFLVSFYNNEISEKSEIFDDQFSVERPDGSNFTLKIRSTKLEDSAMYFCASSETGFQETQYFGPGTRLLVL.

To note about this clone: The identical CDR3 is also encoded by other nucleotide sequences in the sample. The V call is TRBV2, the J call TRBJ2-5; D remains unclear. The V gene's germline CDR1 is SNHLY and CDR2 FYNNEI. This CDR3 comprises 11 residues. V lost 4 bases to trimming and J lost 5 bases, with 5 bases between them. The CDR3 nucleotides read TGTGCCAGCAGTGTTCTCGAGACCCAGTACTTC. Protein product: CASSVLETQYF.

The V call is TRBV10-3, the J call TRBJ2-1, with a weak D call TRBD2 (5 bases). V lost 7 bases, J lost 6 bases, and 13 bases lay in between. CDR1 is ENHRY, CDR2 SYGVKD, per germline. This CDR3 is built from 13 residues. CDR3 loop: CAIMRASGNEQFF. CDR3 nucleotide sequence: TGTGCCATCATGAGGGCTTCAGGCAATGAGCAGTTCTTC.

The CDR3 bases are TGTGCCAGCAGCGCCACTAGCGGGAGGGCCGTATTCGACAAAAACATTCAGTACTTC. Residues: CASSATSGRAVFDKNIQYF. The chain joins TRBV9 to TRBJ2-4, with 13 bases identical to TRBD2. CDR1 and CDR2 (germline): SGDLS, YYNGEE. The CDR3 length is 19 residues. V lost 3 bases to trimming and J lost 3 bases; unmatched junction nucleotides: 12.

The J gene is TRBJ1-1, the V gene TRBV28; D remains unclear. The germline gives CDR1 MDHEN, CDR2 SYDVKM. V was trimmed by 9 bases and J by 1 base, leaving 15 bases between them. The CDR3 spans 14 residues. CDR3 DNA: TGTGCCAGTCGTACCACCATTCCGAACACTGAAGCTTTCTTT. This encodes CASRTTIPNTEAFF. The full variable domain, with the rest looked up from reference TRBV28 and TRBJ1-1, is DVKVTQSSRYLVKRTGEKVFLECVQDMDHENMFWYRQDPGLGLRLIYFSYDVKMKEKGDIPEGYSVSREKKERFSLILESASTNQTSMYLCASRTTIPNTEAFFGQGTRLTVV.